Detailed here is one TCR beta chain. Its matching antigen is unknown. Trimming pared 2 bases from V and 1 base from J, leaving 9 bases between. There are 15 residues in the CDR3. CDR1 and CDR2 from the germline V gene are SGHRS and YFSETQ. This specimen comes from a study of Ad26.COV2.S vaccination and SARS-CoV-2 variants. General study results and limits: Placebo and vaccine recipients had non-spike TCR breadth that was similar. Overall T cell responses may have been underestimated by the analyses of TCR breadth and depth.

Treatment described: 19 received Ad26.COV2.S at low or high dose, single or two shots; roughly five received placebo; per-sample allocation not given. The investigators took samples on day 63 after the first vaccine or placebo injection. An Ad26 vector expressing Wuhan-strain SARS-CoV-2 spike served as the vaccine. Clones were read by immunoSEQ multiplex PCR, and TCRdb kept only the in-frame ones, dropping some. This sample has approximately 350,000 clones; roughly 85% occur once, and the top ten carry 7% to 9.5%. This sample comprised peripheral blood, obtained in a trial of Ad26.COV2.S vaccine versus placebo. This receptor was obtained from a person aged 18 to 65 who received the Ad26.COV2.S COVID-19 vaccine or a placebo. This chain joins TRBV5-1 and TRBJ2-2; no firm D call. The CDR3 region is CASSFVGENTGELFF. The CDR3 DNA sequence: TGCGCCAGCAGCTTTGTCGGAGAGAACACCGGGGAGCTGTTTTTT. The full variable domain, its missing parts supplied by reference TRBV5-1 and TRBJ2-2, is KAGVTQTPRYLIKTRGQQVTLSCSPISGHRSVSWYQQTPGQGLQFLFEYFSETQRNKGNFPGRFSGRQFSNSRSEMNVSTLELGDSALYLCASSFVGENTGELFFGEGSRLTVL.